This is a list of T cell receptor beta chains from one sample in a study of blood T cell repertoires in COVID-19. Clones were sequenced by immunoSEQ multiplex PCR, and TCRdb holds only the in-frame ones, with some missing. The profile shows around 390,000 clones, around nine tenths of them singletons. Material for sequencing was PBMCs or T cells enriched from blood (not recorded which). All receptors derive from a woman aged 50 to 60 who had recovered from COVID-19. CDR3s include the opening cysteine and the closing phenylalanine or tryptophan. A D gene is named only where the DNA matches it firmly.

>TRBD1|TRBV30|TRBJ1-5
CAWSKLRTGSRPQHF
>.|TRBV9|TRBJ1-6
CASSDSPGINSPLHF
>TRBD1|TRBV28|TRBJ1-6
CAIPTGENNSPLHF
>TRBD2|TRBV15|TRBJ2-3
CATSRTRLADTDTQYF
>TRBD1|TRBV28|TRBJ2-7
CASRTGGAGYEQYF
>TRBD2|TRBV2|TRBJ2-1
CASSRMTSGSYNEQFF
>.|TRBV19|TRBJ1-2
CASGEGGYGYTF
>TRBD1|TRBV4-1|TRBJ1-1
CASSQNGELLGQYKNEAFF
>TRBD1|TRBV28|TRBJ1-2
CASSAGGVGYGYTF
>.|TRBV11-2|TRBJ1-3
CASSTSGYSGNTIYF
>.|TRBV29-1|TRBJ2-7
CSVSKGQGVYEQYF
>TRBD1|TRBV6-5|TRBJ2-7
CASSPRGLGIYEQYF
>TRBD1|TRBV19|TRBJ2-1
CASTWDRGNEQFF
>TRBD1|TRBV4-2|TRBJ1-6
CASSQSTGGVSSPLHF
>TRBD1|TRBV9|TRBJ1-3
CASSGWGQGGNTIYF
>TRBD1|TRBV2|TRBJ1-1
CASSSRTGTNTEAFF
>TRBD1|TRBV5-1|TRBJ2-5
CASSRDRVETQYF
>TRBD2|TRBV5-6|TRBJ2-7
CASTAGARPNSYEQYF
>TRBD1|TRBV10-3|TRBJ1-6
CAISESMDRGSPLHF
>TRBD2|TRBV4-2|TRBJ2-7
CASSQGTSGLTHEQYF
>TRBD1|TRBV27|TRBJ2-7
CASSQGAIPYEQYF
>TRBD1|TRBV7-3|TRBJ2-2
CASSSPGQGTGELFF
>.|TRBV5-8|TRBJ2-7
CASSWQVGEQYF
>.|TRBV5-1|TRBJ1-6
CASSLVQFGSYNSPLHF
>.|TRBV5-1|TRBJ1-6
CASSLAGLNNSPLHF
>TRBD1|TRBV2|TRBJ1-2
CASSEGGGYRGRILYGYTF
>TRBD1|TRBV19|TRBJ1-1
CASRVGQGDTEAFF
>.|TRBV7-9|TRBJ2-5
CASSPPTSPSETQYF
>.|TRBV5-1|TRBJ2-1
CASRQQGGIYNEQFF
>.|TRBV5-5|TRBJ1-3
CASSITGGNTIYF
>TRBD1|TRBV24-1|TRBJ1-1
CATSDQTQGMNTEAFF
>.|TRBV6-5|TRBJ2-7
CASSYGSGTPYYEQYF
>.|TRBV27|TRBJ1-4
CASRSLGQINEKLFF
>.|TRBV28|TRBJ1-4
CASSLPRGSGEKLFF
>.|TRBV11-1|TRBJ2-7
CASSLRGSEDEQYF
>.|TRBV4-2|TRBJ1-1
CASSRVPVQGNTEAFF
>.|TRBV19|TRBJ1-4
CASSSVRGTTNEKLFF
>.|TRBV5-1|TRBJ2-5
CASLGPAEPETQYF
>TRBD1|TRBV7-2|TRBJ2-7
CASSLDRGSYEQYF
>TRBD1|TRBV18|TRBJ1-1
CASSPMEGANTEAFF
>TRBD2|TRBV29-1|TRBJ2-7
CSAQAGVYEQYF
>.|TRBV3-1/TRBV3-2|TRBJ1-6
CASSQATTGYNSPLHF
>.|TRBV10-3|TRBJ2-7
CAISTGLSYEQYF
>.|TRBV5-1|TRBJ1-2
CASKAGGEYGYTF
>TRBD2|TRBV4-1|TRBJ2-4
CASSQPRTSGGAAKNIQYF
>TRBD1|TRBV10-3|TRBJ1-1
CAISQGTAMNTEAFF